This TCR beta chain was sequenced in a study of blood T cells in healthy people across ages. The second PCR ran roughly 6 to 11 cycles with a sample-barcoded 5' primer and J-beta primers. TCRdb passed the 5' RACE reads through MiXCR, listing each CDR3 protein once. The sample includes more than 650,000 distinct CDR3 sequences, about 20% of them seen just once. Trimming took off 5 bases at V and 1 base at J, with 11 bases between the two ends. The CDR3 length is 15 residues. The germline CDR1 and CDR2 sequences are SGHTA and FQGNSA. The source of this sequence is a man in his sixties or seventies in good health. Sequences were obtained from blood. This chain joins TRBV7-2 and TRBJ2-2; no definite D call. CDR3 sequence reads: CASSPRNGNTGELFF. CDR3 in DNA: TGTGCCAGCAGCCCCCGAAACGGGAACACCGGGGAGCTGTTTTTT.